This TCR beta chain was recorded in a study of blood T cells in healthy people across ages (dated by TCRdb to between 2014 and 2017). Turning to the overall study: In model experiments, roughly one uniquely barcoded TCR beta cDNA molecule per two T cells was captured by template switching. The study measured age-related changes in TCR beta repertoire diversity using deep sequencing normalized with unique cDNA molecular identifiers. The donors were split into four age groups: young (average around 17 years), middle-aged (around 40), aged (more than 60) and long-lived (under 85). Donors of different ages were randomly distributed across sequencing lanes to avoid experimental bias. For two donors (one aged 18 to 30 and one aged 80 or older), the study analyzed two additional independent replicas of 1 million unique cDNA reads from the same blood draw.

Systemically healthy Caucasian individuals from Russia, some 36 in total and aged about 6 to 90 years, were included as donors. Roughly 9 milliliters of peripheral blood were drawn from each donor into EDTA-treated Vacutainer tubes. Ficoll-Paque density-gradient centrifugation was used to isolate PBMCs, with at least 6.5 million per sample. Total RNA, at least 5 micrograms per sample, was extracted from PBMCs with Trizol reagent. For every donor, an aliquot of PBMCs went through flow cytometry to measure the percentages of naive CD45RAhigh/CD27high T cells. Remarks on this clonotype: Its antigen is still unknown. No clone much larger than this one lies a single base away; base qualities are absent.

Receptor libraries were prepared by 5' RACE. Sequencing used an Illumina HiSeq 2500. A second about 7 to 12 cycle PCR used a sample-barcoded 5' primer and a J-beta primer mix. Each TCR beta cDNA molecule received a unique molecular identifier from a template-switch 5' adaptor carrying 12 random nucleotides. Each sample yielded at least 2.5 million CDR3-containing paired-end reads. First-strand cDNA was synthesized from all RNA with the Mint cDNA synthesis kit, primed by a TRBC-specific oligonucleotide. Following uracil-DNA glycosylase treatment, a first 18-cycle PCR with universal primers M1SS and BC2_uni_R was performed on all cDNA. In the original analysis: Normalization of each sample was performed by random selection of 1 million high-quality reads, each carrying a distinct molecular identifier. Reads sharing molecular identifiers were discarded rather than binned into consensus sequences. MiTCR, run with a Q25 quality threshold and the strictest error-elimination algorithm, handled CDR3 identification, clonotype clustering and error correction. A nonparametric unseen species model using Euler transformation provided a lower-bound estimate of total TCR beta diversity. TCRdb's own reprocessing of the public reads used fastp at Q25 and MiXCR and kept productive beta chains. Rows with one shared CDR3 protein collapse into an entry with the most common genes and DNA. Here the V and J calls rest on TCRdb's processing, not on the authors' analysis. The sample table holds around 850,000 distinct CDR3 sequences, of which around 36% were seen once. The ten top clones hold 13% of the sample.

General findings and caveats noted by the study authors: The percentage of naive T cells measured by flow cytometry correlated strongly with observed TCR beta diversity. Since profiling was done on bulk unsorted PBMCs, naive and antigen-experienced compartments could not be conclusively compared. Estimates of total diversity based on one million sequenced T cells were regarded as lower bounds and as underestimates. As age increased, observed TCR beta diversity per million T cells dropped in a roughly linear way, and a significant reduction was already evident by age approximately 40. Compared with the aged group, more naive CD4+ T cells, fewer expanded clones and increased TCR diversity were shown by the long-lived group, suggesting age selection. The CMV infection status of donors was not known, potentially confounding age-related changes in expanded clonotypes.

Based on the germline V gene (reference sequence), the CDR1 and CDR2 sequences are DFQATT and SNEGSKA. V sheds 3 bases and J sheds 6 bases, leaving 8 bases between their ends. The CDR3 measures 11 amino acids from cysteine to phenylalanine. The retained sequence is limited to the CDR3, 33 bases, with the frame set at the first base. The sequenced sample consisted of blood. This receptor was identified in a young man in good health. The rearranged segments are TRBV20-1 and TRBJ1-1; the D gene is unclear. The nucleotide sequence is TGCAGTGCTAGTTCTCCTGCTGAAGCTTTCTTT. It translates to CSASSPAEAFF.